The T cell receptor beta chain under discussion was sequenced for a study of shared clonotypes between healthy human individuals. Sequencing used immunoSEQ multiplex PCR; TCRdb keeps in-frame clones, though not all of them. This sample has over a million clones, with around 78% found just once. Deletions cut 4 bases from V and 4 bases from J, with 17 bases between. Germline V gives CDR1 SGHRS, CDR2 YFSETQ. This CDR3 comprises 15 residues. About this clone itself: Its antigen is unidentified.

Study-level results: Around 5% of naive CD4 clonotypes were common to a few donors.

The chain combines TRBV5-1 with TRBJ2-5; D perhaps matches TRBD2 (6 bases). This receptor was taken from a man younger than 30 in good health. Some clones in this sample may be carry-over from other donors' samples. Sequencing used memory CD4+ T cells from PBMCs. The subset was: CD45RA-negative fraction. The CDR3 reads CASSTGGTASETQYF. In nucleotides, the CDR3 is TGCGCCAGCAGCACGGGCGGGACTGCCTCAGAGACCCAGTACTTC.